The rows below give T cell receptor beta chains drawn from one sample of a study of CD8+ T cells in alopecia areata. The protocol was immunoSEQ multiplex PCR, while the TCRdb copy is restricted to in-frame clones and leaves out a portion. The table records approximately 150,000 clones, around 71% of them present only once. Sequenced here: CD8+ T cells sorted from blood, sampled at week 0. The origin of the receptors is a human donor with alopecia areata. CDR3s include the opening cysteine and the closing phenylalanine or tryptophan. Fields, in order: J gene, V gene, D gene, clone size, CDR3 DNA, CDR3 protein. D genes are given only for firm matches. For some rows the clone size is stated as once, few or many, or as a class when expanded; others skip it.

J gene: TRBJ1-2
V gene: TRBV6-1
D gene: TRBD1
clone size: NA
CDR3 DNA: TGTGCCAGCAGTGCCCTGACAGGGGGTAACTATGGCTACACCTTC
CDR3 protein: CASSALTGGNYGYTF

J gene: TRBJ2-7
V gene: TRBV29-1
D gene: NA
clone size: NA
CDR3 DNA: TGCAGCGTCCCGACAGGTGAGGCCTCCTACGAGCAGTACTTC
CDR3 protein: CSVPTGEASYEQYF

J gene: TRBJ2-7
V gene: TRBV30
D gene: NA
clone size: NA
CDR3 DNA: TGTGCCTGGAGCGTTGGACAAGGAGCTTACGAGCAGTACTTC
CDR3 protein: CAWSVGQGAYEQYF

J gene: TRBJ1-2
V gene: TRBV5-1
D gene: NA
clone size: NA
CDR3 DNA: TGCGCCAGCAGCTTGGACGAGACAGGTCACTATGGCTACACCTTC
CDR3 protein: CASSLDETGHYGYTF

J gene: TRBJ2-1
V gene: TRBV30
D gene: NA
clone size: few
CDR3 DNA: TGTGCCTGGAGGGGGGGACAGAGCAATGAGCAGTTCTTC
CDR3 protein: CAWRGGQSNEQFF

J gene: TRBJ1-1
V gene: TRBV12-5
D gene: TRBD1
clone size: NA
CDR3 DNA: TGTGCTAGTGGTACAGGGGGCAGAACTGAAGCTTTCTTT
CDR3 protein: CASGTGGRTEAFF

J gene: TRBJ2-7
V gene: TRBV30
D gene: NA
clone size: NA
CDR3 DNA: TGTGCCTGGCGATTCGGCTACGAGCAGTACTTC
CDR3 protein: CAWRFGYEQYF

J gene: TRBJ1-2
V gene: TRBV4-2
D gene: NA
clone size: NA
CDR3 DNA: TGTGCCAGCAGCCAAGACATCATCTATGGCTACACCTTC
CDR3 protein: CASSQDIIYGYTF

J gene: TRBJ1-4
V gene: TRBV27
D gene: NA
clone size: once
CDR3 DNA: TGTGCCAGCAGTTTAGGAGGGGGGCGCCTCGTTGAAAAACTGTTTTTT
CDR3 protein: CASSLGGGRLVEKLFF

J gene: TRBJ2-4
V gene: TRBV7-6
D gene: NA
clone size: NA
CDR3 DNA: TGTGCCAGCAGCTTATCAATTGGGGTTTCGGCCAAAAACATTCAGTACTTC
CDR3 protein: CASSLSIGVSAKNIQYF

J gene: TRBJ2-5
V gene: TRBV30
D gene: NA
clone size: few
CDR3 DNA: TGTGCCTGGAGTCCCGATCCGGGACTCCAAGAGACCCAGTACTTC
CDR3 protein: CAWSPDPGLQETQYF

J gene: TRBJ2-2
V gene: TRBV6-5
D gene: NA
clone size: NA
CDR3 DNA: TGTGCCAGCAGCCCCAACGCGGGAGGGGAGCTGTTTTTT
CDR3 protein: CASSPNAGGELFF

J gene: TRBJ2-2
V gene: TRBV5-1
D gene: NA
clone size: NA
CDR3 DNA: TGCGCCAGCAGTGCGGGTAGTCCCGGGGAGCTGTTTTTT
CDR3 protein: CASSAGSPGELFF